Listed below are T cell receptor beta chains from one sample, sequenced in a study of blood T cells in healthy people across ages. MiXCR, applied by TCRdb to the 5' RACE reads, yields one record per CDR3 protein. Among fewer than 2 million distinct CDR3 sequences, about two fifths were seen once, and the ten largest hold around 23%. What was sequenced was blood. Every receptor here comes from a human donor in good health. Each CDR3 is given with its conserved first and last residue. The D gene is left open where the match is weak. The size field is filled for only some rows; it gives once, few, many or a size class.

>TRBJ1-2|-|-|TRBV3-1
CASSQDSAPRTNYGYTF
TGTGCCAGCAGCCAAGATTCGGCACCTAGGACTAACTATGGCTACACCTTC
>TRBJ1-2|-|-|TRBV5-1
CASSSLQQGGYGYTF
TGCGCCAGTAGCTCCCTTCAACAGGGTGGCTATGGCTACACCTTC
>TRBJ2-7|-|TRBD1|TRBV6-5
CASSYRDPGQGFEQYF
TGTGCCAGCAGTTATAGGGATCCGGGACAGGGCTTCGAGCAGTACTTC
>TRBJ2-7|few|-|TRBV12-3/TRBV12-4
CASSSRTEPYEQYF
TGTGCCAGCAGTTCTCGGACGGAACCCTACGAGCAGTACTTC
>TRBJ2-1|-|-|TRBV3-1
CASSHSRIDEQFF
TGTGCCAGCAGCCACTCTAGGATTGATGAGCAGTTCTTC
>TRBJ2-3|-|TRBD1|TRBV6-4
CASSDTTGGGDTQYF
TGTGCCAGCAGTGACACTACAGGGGGCGGGGATACGCAGTATTTT
>TRBJ2-7|-|-|TRBV7-2
CASSFLGRTYEQYF
TGTGCCAGCAGCTTTCTGGGCAGAACCTACGAGCAGTACTTC
>TRBJ1-3|-|-|TRBV5-5
CASSLEGYGNTIYF
TGTGCCAGCAGCTTGGAGGGGTATGGAAACACCATATATTTT
>TRBJ2-1|-|TRBD1|TRBV5-6
CASSSIDRGAYNEQFF
TGTGCCAGCAGCTCTATCGACAGGGGGGCCTACAATGAGCAGTTCTTC
>TRBJ2-6|few|-|TRBV7-2
CASIIELRGTHGSGANVLTF
TGTGCCAGCATCATCGAGCTCCGAGGAACACACGGTTCTGGGGCCAACGTCCTGACTTTC
>TRBJ1-4|-|-|TRBV7-2
CASSLGPPGKLFF
TGTGCCAGCAGCTTAGGTCCGCCGGGGAAACTGTTTTTT
>TRBJ1-1|-|TRBD1|TRBV6-1
CASSDAGTVNTEAFF
TGTGCCAGCAGTGATGCCGGGACAGTAAACACTGAAGCTTTCTTT
>TRBJ1-1|-|-|TRBV29-1
CSVQRASGVEAFF
TGCAGCGTACAAAGGGCTTCTGGGGTTGAAGCTTTCTTT
>TRBJ2-1|many|TRBD2|TRBV24-1
CATGGTSNYNEQFF
TGTGCCACGGGCGGGACTAGCAATTACAATGAGCAGTTCTTC
>TRBJ1-1|once|-|TRBV29-1
CSVERGLYEAFF
TGCAGCGTTGAACGTGGCCTTTATGAAGCTTTCTTT
>TRBJ2-1|few|-|TRBV7-9
CASSLLPGDKYNEQFF
TGTGCCAGCAGCTTACTCCCGGGGGATAAGTACAATGAGCAGTTCTTC
>TRBJ1-2|-|-|TRBV27
CASSPIDRPNYGYTF
TGTGCCAGCAGCCCTATAGACAGACCTAACTATGGCTACACCTTC
>TRBJ2-3|once|-|TRBV7-9
CASIARGDGGTDTQYF
TGTGCCAGCATCGCGAGAGGTGATGGTGGCACAGATACGCAGTATTTT
>TRBJ1-5|-|-|TRBV10-2
CASMRGYEQPQHF
TGCGCCAGCATGAGGGGTTACGAGCAGCCCCAGCATTTT
>TRBJ2-5|-|-|TRBV7-2
CASSLNLGGRETQYF
TGTGCCAGCAGCCTCAACCTGGGGGGGCGGGAGACCCAGTACTTC
>TRBJ1-2|few|-|TRBV3-1
CASSQGTGGFYGYTF
TGTGCCAGCAGCCAAGGTACAGGAGGGTTCTATGGCTACACCTTC
>TRBJ2-7|-|-|TRBV6-6
CASSYGAGYYEQYF
TGTGCCAGCAGTTATGGGGCAGGATACTACGAGCAGTACTTC
>TRBJ1-1|-|TRBD1|TRBV7-2
CASSDRDKNTEAFF
TGTGCCAGCAGTGACAGGGACAAGAACACTGAAGCTTTCTTT
>TRBJ2-7|-|-|TRBV20-1
CSARGLVWEQYF
TGCAGTGCTAGGGGACTCGTGTGGGAGCAGTACTTC
>TRBJ2-3|-|-|TRBV7-8
CATNPTDTQYF
TGTGCCACCAACCCTACAGATACGCAGTATTTT
>TRBJ2-3|-|-|TRBV7-3
CASSLPAANTDTQYF
TGTGCCAGCAGCTTACCAGCGGCAAACACAGATACGCAGTATTTT
>TRBJ2-3|-|-|TRBV7-6
CASSLFGRTSTDTQYF
TGTGCCAGCAGCTTATTTGGCCGAACTAGCACAGATACGCAGTATTTT
>TRBJ1-1|-|TRBD1|TRBV12-3/TRBV12-4
CASSLAGTDLEAFF
TGTGCCAGCAGTTTAGCGGGGACAGACTTAGAAGCTTTCTTT
>TRBJ1-4|few|-|TRBV20-1
CSARSATGSEKLFF
TGCAGTGCTAGGTCAGCAACAGGGAGTGAAAAACTGTTTTTT
>TRBJ2-1|-|-|TRBV4-3
CASSLGLGTEQFF
TGCGCCAGCAGCCTTGGCCTCGGGACTGAGCAGTTCTTC
>TRBJ2-1|many|-|TRBV20-1
CSARVTYNEQFF
TGCAGTGCTAGAGTAACATACAATGAGCAGTTCTTC
>TRBJ1-2|-|TRBD1|TRBV28
CATAGGAGDYGYTF
TGTGCCACAGCAGGGGGAGCCGGGGACTATGGCTACACCTTC
>TRBJ1-4|-|-|TRBV9
CASSAGRVSSTNEKLFF
TGTGCCAGCAGCGCGGGCAGGGTATCCTCAACTAATGAAAAACTGTTTTTT
>TRBJ2-7|-|-|TRBV4-2
CASGRGGNEQYF
TGTGCCAGCGGGAGAGGAGGAAACGAGCAGTACTTC
>TRBJ1-1|few|-|TRBV6-2/TRBV6-3
CASRDRSSEAFF
TGTGCCAGCAGGGACCGAAGTAGTGAAGCTTTCTTT
>TRBJ1-1|-|TRBD1|TRBV29-1
CSVGPFGTGATYTEAFF
TGCAGCGTTGGGCCGTTCGGGACAGGGGCCACCTACACTGAAGCTTTCTTT
>TRBJ2-7|-|TRBD1|TRBV4-1
CASSPVAQGANSNEQYF
TGCGCCAGCAGCCCCGTGGCACAGGGGGCGAATTCCAACGAGCAGTACTTC
>TRBJ1-5|-|-|TRBV20-1
CSARDIRSNQPQHF
TGCAGTGCTAGAGATATCCGGAGCAATCAGCCCCAGCATTTT
>TRBJ1-5|-|-|TRBV6-2/TRBV6-3
CASSYSLETQHF
TGTGCCAGCAGTTACTCTTTAGAGACCCAGCATTTT
>TRBJ2-4|-|-|TRBV5-5
CASSLLQSGDIQYF
TGTGCCAGCAGCTTACTCCAATCGGGGGACATTCAGTACTTC
>TRBJ2-7|-|TRBD1|TRBV7-9
CASIGQGSREQYF
TGTGCCAGCATCGGACAGGGGTCTAGGGAGCAGTACTTC
>TRBJ1-1|-|-|TRBV13
CASSDGARPEAFF
TGTGCCAGCAGCGATGGCGCCCGACCTGAAGCTTTCTTT